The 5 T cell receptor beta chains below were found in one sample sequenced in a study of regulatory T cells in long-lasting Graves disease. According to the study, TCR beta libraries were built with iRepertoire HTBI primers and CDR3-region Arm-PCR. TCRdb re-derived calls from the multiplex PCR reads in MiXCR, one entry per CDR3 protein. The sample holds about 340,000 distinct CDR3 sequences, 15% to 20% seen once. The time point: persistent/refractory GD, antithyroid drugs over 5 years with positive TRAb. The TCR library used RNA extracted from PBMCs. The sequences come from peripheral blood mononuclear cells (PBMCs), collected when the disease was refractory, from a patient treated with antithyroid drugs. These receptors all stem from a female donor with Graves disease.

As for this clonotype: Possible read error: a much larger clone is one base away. Written as DNA, the CDR3 is TGTGCCAGCAGACCGGACAGCCCTGTGCGCTACACCTTC. Encoded protein: CASRPDSPVRYTF. This chain uses TRBV6-1 with TRBJ1-2; D perhaps matches TRBD1 (6 bases). Germline V CDR1 and CDR2: MNHNS, SASEGT. V lost 6 bases, J lost 9 bases, and 17 bases lay in between. The CDR3 has 13 amino acids.

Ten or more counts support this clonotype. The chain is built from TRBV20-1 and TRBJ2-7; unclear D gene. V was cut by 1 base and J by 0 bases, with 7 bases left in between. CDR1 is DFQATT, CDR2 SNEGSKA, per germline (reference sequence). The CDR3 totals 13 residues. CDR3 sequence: CSARVPSSYEQYF. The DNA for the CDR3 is TGCAGTGCTAGAGTTCCGAGCTCCTACGAGCAGTACTTC.

CDR3 protein: CASSPPSRDRGTQYF. Here the CDR3 DNA reads TGTGCCAGCTCACCACCTTCCCGAGACAGGGGTACGCAGTATTTT. This chain connects TRBV18 to TRBJ2-3; 8 bases map to TRBD1. Losses at the gene ends were 0 bases for V and 8 bases for J; bases not matched to a gene: 7. Per the germline V gene, CDR1 is KGHSH and CDR2 is LQKENI. This CDR3 has 15 amino acids. Filled out from reference TRBV18 and TRBJ2-3, the complete variable domain reads NAGVMQNPRHLVRRRGQEARLRCSPMKGHSHVYWYRQLPEEGLKFMVYLQKENIIDESGMPKERFSAEFPKEGPSILRIQQVVRGDSAAYFCASSPPSRDRGTQYFGPGTRLTVL.

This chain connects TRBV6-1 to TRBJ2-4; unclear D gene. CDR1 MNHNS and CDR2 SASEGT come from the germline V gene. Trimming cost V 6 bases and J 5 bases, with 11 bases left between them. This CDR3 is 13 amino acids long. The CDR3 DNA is TGTGCCAGCAGAACCAACGGTGAAAACATTCAGTACTTC. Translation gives CASRTNGENIQYF.

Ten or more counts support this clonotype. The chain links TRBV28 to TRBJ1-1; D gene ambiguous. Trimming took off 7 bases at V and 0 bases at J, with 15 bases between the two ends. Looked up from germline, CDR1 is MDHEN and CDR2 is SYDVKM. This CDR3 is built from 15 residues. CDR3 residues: CASTSRRPVNTEAFF. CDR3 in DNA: TGTGCCAGCACCTCTCGGCGTCCAGTGAACACTGAAGCTTTCTTT.